The 29 T cell receptor beta chains below were found in one sample sequenced in a study of T cell responses to AZD1222 COVID-19 vaccine. Some clones are missing from TCRdb's copy, which holds only in-frame ones; the method was immunoSEQ multiplex PCR. The sample consists of 65,000 to 85,000 clones, 70% to 90% of them appearing once. Source: peripheral blood, taken on day 0 of AZD1222 vaccination. The source is an adult in good health.

The rearrangement uses TRBV6-2 or TRBV6-3 and TRBJ2-3, with D possibly TRBD2 on 5 matching bases. The V and J ends lost 4 bases and 6 bases respectively, with 20 bases between them. Germline CDR1 reads MNHEY; CDR2 reads SVGEGT. This CDR3 has 16 amino acids. For the CDR3, the DNA is TGTGCCAGCAGTTCCATCCGACAAGGGTGGGAGGATACGCAGTATTTT. Its translation is CASSSIRQGWEDTQYF.

The rearrangement uses TRBV21-1 and TRBJ1-4. TRBV21-1 is given as a pseudogene. This CDR3 is built from 16 residues. The CDR3 nucleotides read TGTGCCAGCAGCAACCCATCCCGGGGGCGCGGTGAAAAACTGTTTTTT. Translated: CASSNPSRGRGEKLFF.

The rearrangement uses TRBV4-2 and TRBJ1-4; possibly TRBD1 for D (5 bases). Per the germline V gene, CDR1 is LGHNA and CDR2 is YNFKEQ. This CDR3 is built from 14 residues. With 3 bases removed from V and 7 bases from J, the gap between germline ends came to 12 bases. In DNA form, the CDR3 reads TGTGCCAGCAGCCAGGGGGGGGGAGGTGAAAAACTGTTTTTT. Protein sequence: CASSQGGGGEKLFF.

The chain couples TRBV24-1 to TRBJ2-1; 11 bases match TRBD2. There are 16 residues in the CDR3. The V gene end was trimmed by 1 base and the J gene end by 8 bases; junction bases not matched to a gene: 6. Germline CDR1 and CDR2: KGHDR and SFDVKD. The CDR3 protein is CATSDFGSSGGHEQFF. The CDR3 DNA is TGTGCCACCAGTGATTTTGGGTCTAGCGGGGGGCATGAGCAGTTCTTC.

The V call is TRBV9, the J call TRBJ2-5, with D perhaps TRBD2 (7 bases). CDR1 SGDLS and CDR2 YYNGEE come from the germline V gene. The CDR3 has 17 amino acids. V was cut by 2 bases and J by 4 bases, with 21 bases left in between. In DNA, the CDR3 is TGTGCCAGCAGCGTGACGGGGGGCTTATCCACTGGAGAGACCCAGTACTTC. Protein: CASSVTGGLSTGETQYF.

The genes are TRBV7-9 and TRBJ1-3, with D unresolved. The CDR3 covers 12 residues. Germline assignment: CDR1 SEHNR and CDR2 FQNEAQ (reference sequence). V lost 3 bases, J lost 2 bases, and 2 bases lay in between. CDR3 in amino acids: CASSFAGNTIYF. The CDR3 nucleotides are TGTGCCAGCAGCTTTGCTGGAAACACCATATATTTT.

V is TRBV5-6 and J is TRBJ2-7; TRBD1 matches 11 bases. J gave up 4 bases and V 3 bases, and 3 bases lay outside the gene matches. The CDR3 covers 14 residues. The germline V gene encodes CDR1 SGHDT and CDR2 YYEEEE. CDR3 coding DNA: TGTGCCAGCAGCTGGGGACAGGGGGGATACGAGCAGTACTTC. Translating it yields CASSWGQGGYEQYF. The whole variable domain, filled in from reference TRBV5-6 and TRBJ2-7, reads DAGVTQSPTHLIKTRGQQVTLRCSPKSGHDTVSWYQQALGQGPQFIFQYYEEEERQRGNFPDRFSGHQFPNYSSELNVNALLLGDSALYLCASSWGQGGYEQYFGPGTRLTVT.

This sequence joins TRBV7-2 and TRBJ2-3, with TRBD2 matching over 9 bases. Trimming at V came to 0 bases and at J to 0 bases, leaving 4 bases not matched to a gene. This CDR3 contains 17 residues. Per germline, CDR1 SGHTA and CDR2 FQGNSA. The CDR3 bases are TGTGCCAGCAGCTTAGCGGCTCTAGCGGGGAGCACAGATACGCAGTATTTT. Translated, it gives CASSLAALAGSTDTQYF.

The chain has TRBV2 and TRBJ1-4; D is undetermined. The length of the CDR3 is 10 residues. In germline, CDR1 is SNHLY, CDR2 FYNNEI. The V end lost 6 bases, the J end lost 11 bases, and 7 bases lay between the germline ends. The CDR3 loop is CASRDQKLFF. CDR3 DNA sequence: TGTGCCAGCAGGGATCAGAAACTGTTTTTT.

This chain links TRBV18 with TRBJ2-2; unclear D gene. The CDR3 has 15 amino acids. Deletions cut 2 bases from V and 0 bases from J, with 7 bases between. CDR1 is KGHSH, CDR2 LQKENI, per germline. The DNA for the CDR3 is TGTGCCAGCTCACCAGGGGTTTCGAACACCGGGGAGCTGTTTTTT. This sequence encodes CASSPGVSNTGELFF.

This chain joins TRBV27 and TRBJ1-2, with TRBD1 as a possible D gene (5 bases). Germline V gene sequence: CDR1 MNHEY, CDR2 SMNVEV (reference sequence). Trimming took off 8 bases at V and 1 base at J, with 14 bases between the two ends. This CDR3 spans 14 amino acids. CDR3 in amino acids: CASAQWGGNYGYTF. The CDR3 region has the DNA TGTGCCAGCGCCCAATGGGGCGGTAACTATGGCTACACCTTC.

The chain carries TRBV6-6 and TRBJ2-2, with 12 nucleotides matching TRBD2. CDR3 size: 17 residues. Germline trimming cut 5 bases from V and 4 bases from J; bases unmatched to any gene: 8. Germline CDR1 MNHNY, CDR2 SVGAGI (reference sequence). The CDR3 reads CASSGSGLAGFTGELFF. As DNA, the CDR3 is TGTGCCAGCAGTGGATCTGGACTAGCGGGGTTCACCGGGGAGCTGTTTTTT.

This chain links TRBV7-9 with TRBJ1-2; D perhaps matches TRBD1 (6 bases). The CDR3 sequence is 16 residues long. Germline values: CDR1 SEHNR, CDR2 FQNEAQ (reference sequence). The V gene lost 1 base and the J gene lost 4 bases, with 16 bases spanning the gap. This CDR3 is CASSLVGGGWFYGYTF. The DNA of the CDR3 is TGTGCCAGCAGCTTAGTCGGAGGGGGATGGTTCTATGGCTACACCTTC.

This clone was seen a handful of times. The chain joins TRBV28 to TRBJ1-1; D gene unclear. This CDR3 has 14 residues. Germline V CDR1 and CDR2: MDHEN, SYDVKM. Between the trimmed V and J ends, which lost 2 bases and 0 bases, there was a span of 7 bases. CDR3 coding DNA: TGTGCCAGCAGTTTAGGGCAGATGAACACTGAAGCTTTCTTT. Translation: CASSLGQMNTEAFF.

The chain is built from TRBV28 and TRBJ1-2; no clear D gene. Trimming cost V 8 bases and J 2 bases, with 6 bases left between them. CDR1 is MDHEN and CDR2 is SYDVKM in the germline V gene. CDR3 size: 11 residues. The CDR3 loop reads CASLSNYGYTF. CDR3 in DNA: TGTGCCAGCCTAAGCAACTATGGCTACACCTTC.

This clone appeared a single time. This sequence joins TRBV15 and TRBJ2-1; 8 positions match TRBD2. Germline trimming cut 3 bases from V and 8 bases from J; bases unmatched to any gene: 12. The CDR3 has 16 amino acids. Germline assignment: CDR1 LNHNV and CDR2 YYDKDF (reference sequence). The CDR3 sequence is CATSSSGTGLPYEQFF. The CDR3 DNA is TGTGCCACCAGCAGTAGCGGGACGGGCCTTCCATATGAGCAGTTCTTC.

The chain carries TRBV7-9 and TRBJ2-2; 10 bases agree with TRBD1. The germline gives CDR1 SEHNR, CDR2 FQNEAQ (reference sequence). The V segment lost 2 bases and the J segment 6 bases; nucleotides outside the gene matches: 12. The CDR3 runs 18 residues. The CDR3 spells CASSLRSGIDRGPGELFF. CDR3 sequence (DNA): TGTGCCAGCAGCTTACGGTCGGGAATCGACAGGGGGCCCGGGGAGCTGTTTTTT.

The gene calls are TRBV19 and TRBJ1-5, with 12 bases matching TRBD1. Losses at the gene ends were 6 bases for V and 3 bases for J; bases not matched to a gene: 3. CDR1 and CDR2 from the germline V gene are LNHDA and SQIVND (reference sequence). The CDR3 runs 15 residues. Here the CDR3 reads CASRGTGGVNQPQHF. The CDR3 DNA reads as TGTGCCAGTAGAGGGACAGGGGGCGTCAATCAGCCCCAGCATTTT. Supplemented by reference TRBV19 and TRBJ1-5, the full variable domain reads DGGITQSPKYLFRKEGQNVTLSCEQNLNHDAMYWYRQDPGQGLRLIYYSQIVNDFQKGDIAEGYSVSREKKESFPLTVTSAQKNPTAFYLCASRGTGGVNQPQHFGDGTRLSIL.

The table lists this clone with a count of one. The chain couples TRBV10-3 to TRBJ2-3; no firm D call. The CDR3 consists of 12 residues. V shed 8 bases and J shed 1 base, with 7 bases lying between them. The germline CDR1 and CDR2 sequences are ENHRY and SYGVKD. CDR3 sequence reads: CAIAPRTDTQYF. CDR3 nucleotides: TGTGCCATCGCACCACGCACAGATACGCAGTATTTT.

The chain employs TRBV7-8 and TRBJ2-3; D might be TRBD2 (7 bases). The CDR3 length is 17 residues. Germline V CDR1 and CDR2: SGHVS, FQNEAQ. The V end lost 5 bases, the J end lost 4 bases, and 22 bases lay between the germline ends. CDR3 in amino acids: CASSRSRGGGGPDTQYF. CDR3 nucleotides: TGTGCCAGCAGCCGATCTAGGGGGGGCGGGGGCCCAGATACGCAGTATTTT.

The rearrangement links TRBV24-1 to TRBJ2-3; TRBD2 matches at 8 bases. Germline CDR1 is KGHDR and CDR2 is SFDVKD. J was trimmed by 6 bases and V by 3 bases; bases with no gene match: 7. The length of the CDR3 is 15 residues. CDR3 protein: CATSDPREGGDTQYF. The CDR3 DNA is TGTGCCACCAGTGATCCCCGGGAGGGAGGGGATACGCAGTATTTT.

In this sample, this clone turned up once. The J gene is TRBJ1-2, the V gene TRBV15; D is possibly TRBD1 (5 bases). This CDR3 spans 15 amino acids. V lost 1 base and J lost 4, with 13 bases in between. Germline V gene sequence: CDR1 LNHNV, CDR2 YYDKDF (reference sequence). CDR3 sequence reads: CATSRGGDGSYGYTF. CDR3 DNA sequence: TGTGCCACCAGCAGAGGGGGGGACGGTTCCTATGGCTACACCTTC.

This rearrangement joins TRBV5-4 to TRBJ2-1; TRBD1 aligns across 8 bases. The V and J ends lost 3 bases and 3 bases, in that order; junction bases with no gene match: 8. The CDR3 runs 16 residues. Germline lookup yields CDR1 SGHNT and CDR2 YYREEE (reference sequence). CDR3 amino acids: CASSSYAGTGYNEQFF. The CDR3 DNA reads as TGTGCCAGCAGCTCCTACGCCGGGACAGGCTACAATGAGCAGTTCTTC. The full variable domain, rest sourced from reference TRBV5-4 and TRBJ2-1, is ETGVTQSPTHLIKTRGQQVTLRCSSQSGHNTVSWYQQALGQGPQFIFQYYREEENGRGNFPPRFSGLQFPNYSSELNVNALELDDSALYLCASSSYAGTGYNEQFFGPGTRLTVL.

The chain employs TRBV7-6 and TRBJ2-5, with 10 bases matching TRBD2. V was pared by 3 bases and J by 2 bases, with 3 bases of the junction left unmatched. This CDR3 contains 15 residues. The germline V gene encodes CDR1 SGHVS and CDR2 FNYEAQ. CDR3 bases: TGTGCCAGCAGCTTTAGCGGGGGGAAACAAGAGACCCAGTACTTC. Residues: CASSFSGGKQETQYF.

The V call is TRBV9, the J call TRBJ1-2; D is possibly TRBD1 (5 bases). This CDR3 contains 12 residues. V lost 2 bases, J lost 3 bases, and 5 bases lay in between. The germline V gene has CDR1 SGDLS and CDR2 YYNGEE. CDR3 region: CASSVGDYGYTF. The CDR3 DNA follows: TGTGCCAGCAGCGTGGGGGACTATGGCTACACCTTC.

V usage is TRBV7-2 and J usage is TRBJ2-7, with a tentative D call TRBD2 (6 bases). The CDR3 contains 11 residues. Deletions cut 7 bases from V and 7 bases from J, with 11 bases between. The germline V gene encodes CDR1 SGHTA and CDR2 FQGNSA. The CDR3 here is CASMMAGEQYF. CDR3 sequence (DNA): TGTGCCAGCATGATGGCGGGGGAGCAGTACTTC.

The V and J genes are TRBV6-4 and TRBJ2-5, with 7 bases that match TRBD1. The CDR3 is 14 residues long. CDR1 and CDR2 (germline): MRHNA, SNTAGT. V gave up 5 bases and J gave up 4 bases; unmatched junction bases: 7. CDR3 bases: TGTGCCAGCAGTCTTACAGGGGACGGAGAGACCCAGTACTTC. Encoded protein: CASSLTGDGETQYF.

This clone showed up just a few times. The V and J genes are TRBV28 and TRBJ1-1; possibly TRBD1 for D (6 bases). The CDR3 covers 12 residues. Trimming removed 8 bases from V and 4 bases from J, with 11 bases in between. The germline CDR1 and CDR2 sequences are MDHEN and SYDVKM. The CDR3 protein is CASATGRTEAFF. In DNA form, the CDR3 reads TGTGCCAGCGCTACAGGGCGCACTGAAGCTTTCTTT.

The chain uses TRBV20-1 and TRBJ1-3; D is ambiguous. The germline V gene encodes CDR1 DFQATT and CDR2 SNEGSKA (reference sequence). V was trimmed by 6 bases and J by 0 bases, leaving 15 bases between them. The length of the CDR3 is 15 residues. The CDR3 region has the DNA TGCAGTGCGAGTATTCTCCAGAGCTCTGGAAACACCATATATTTT. Translating gives CSASILQSSGNTIYF.